This passage covers 14 T cell receptor beta chains from one sample sequenced in a study of blood T cell repertoires in COVID-19. Sequencing was performed with immunoSEQ multiplex PCR; in TCRdb, only in-frame clones are kept and a portion is missing. The sample carries around 100,000 clones, 70% to 90% recorded once. Sequenced input: peripheral blood. The receptors come from a man aged 40-49 years with acute or convalescent COVID-19.

The rearrangement links TRBV19 to TRBJ1-5, with a tentative D call TRBD1 (5 bases). The CDR3 extends over 15 amino acids. In germline, CDR1 is LNHDA, CDR2 SQIVND (reference sequence). V was trimmed by 3 bases and J by 6 bases, leaving 15 bases between them. The CDR3 spells CASSMEGSGGQPQHF. CDR3 DNA sequence: TGTGCCAGTAGTATGGAGGGGAGTGGAGGTCAGCCCCAGCATTTT.

The sample holds one count of this clone. This chain connects TRBV12-3 or TRBV12-4 to TRBJ2-7; maybe TRBD1 (5 bases). Trimming took 5 bases from V and 2 from J, leaving 10 bases between them. The CDR3 is 13 residues long. CDR3 nucleotides: TGTGCCAGCAGTACCCCGACAGCCTACGAGCAGTACTTC. It is translated as CASSTPTAYEQYF.

The rearrangement links TRBV27 to TRBJ1-1; D is possibly TRBD1 (6 bases). CDR1 MNHEY and CDR2 SMNVEV come from the germline V gene (reference sequence). The ends were cut back, 7 bases at V and 3 bases at J, with 12 bases in the middle. The CDR3 is 13 amino acids. DNA for the CDR3: TGTGCCAGCAACAGGGCGGGGGACACTGAAGCTTTCTTT. Its translation: CASNRAGDTEAFF.

The chain recombines TRBV5-6 with TRBJ2-7, with a weak D call TRBD2 (5 bases). Trimming pared 0 bases from V and 7 bases from J, leaving 20 bases between. The CDR3 totals 16 residues. Germline V gene sequence: CDR1 SGHDT, CDR2 YYEEEE. CDR3 in DNA: TGTGCCAGCAGCTTGGGGACTGCGGGTTTATCGGGAGAGCAGTACTTC. This codes for CASSLGTAGLSGEQYF. Full variable domain (missing parts from reference TRBV5-6 and TRBJ2-7): DAGVTQSPTHLIKTRGQQVTLRCSPKSGHDTVSWYQQALGQGPQFIFQYYEEEERQRGNFPDRFSGHQFPNYSSELNVNALLLGDSALYLCASSLGTAGLSGEQYFGPGTRLTVT.

This clone has a handful of counts. The V call is TRBV30, the J call TRBJ1-6; no definite D call. From germline, CDR1 is GTSNPN and CDR2 SVGIG (reference sequence). This CDR3 is 14 amino acids long. Trimming cost V 2 bases and J 7 bases, with 12 bases left between them. Written as DNA, the CDR3 is TGTGCCTGGAGTCGAGGGATCGAGAATTCACCCCTCCACTTT. Translated, it gives CAWSRGIENSPLHF.

This rearrangement joins TRBV5-1 to TRBJ1-2; 7 nucleotides line up with TRBD1. This CDR3 is 13 amino acids long. The J segment lost 3 bases and the V segment lost 1 base, leaving 0 bases of the junction unmatched. CDR1 and CDR2 (germline): SGHRS, YFSETQ. This CDR3 reads CASSLTGDYGYTF. The CDR3 nucleotides read TGCGCCAGCAGCTTGACAGGGGACTATGGCTACACCTTC.

In DNA, the CDR3 is TGTGCCATCAGTGCCCAGGGGTACACCGGGGAGCTGTTTTTT. Translated: CAISAQGYTGELFF. The gene calls are TRBV10-3 and TRBJ2-2, with D possibly being TRBD1 (6 bases). The CDR3 is 14 residues long. The germline V and J ends were trimmed by 4 bases and 3 bases, with 9 bases remaining between them. Per germline, CDR1 ENHRY and CDR2 SYGVKD.

The chain has TRBV19 and TRBJ2-2, with TRBD1 matching 8 bases. The CDR3 runs 18 residues. Germline lookup yields CDR1 LNHDA and CDR2 SQIVND (reference sequence). Trimming took 0 bases from V and 0 from J; bases not matched to a gene: 6. CDR3 region: CASSIEGRGPSNTGELFF. In DNA, the CDR3 is TGTGCCAGTAGTATAGAGGGCAGGGGGCCGTCGAACACCGGGGAGCTGTTTTTT.

J is TRBJ1-2 and V is TRBV25-1; the match to TRBD1 covers 7 bases. The CDR3 runs to 13 residues. Germline V gene data show CDR1 as MGHDK and CDR2 as SYGVNS. J gave up 4 bases and V 6 bases, and 5 bases lay outside the gene matches. CDR3 sequence reads: CASRKGASYGYTF. Written as DNA, the CDR3 is TGTGCCAGCAGGAAGGGGGCGAGCTATGGCTACACCTTC.

J is TRBJ2-1 and V is TRBV12-3 or TRBV12-4; D call uncertain. This CDR3 has 13 residues. The germline V and J ends were trimmed by 3 bases and 8 bases, with 11 bases remaining between them. Here the CDR3 DNA reads TGTGCCAGCAGTTTTACTACACCCCATGAGCAGTTCTTC. This codes for CASSFTTPHEQFF.

The chain couples TRBV6-1 to TRBJ2-1, with D unresolved. V lost 1 base and J 5 bases, leaving 9 bases between the germline ends. The CDR3 spans 14 residues. CDR1 and CDR2 (germline): MNHNS, SASEGT. CDR3 coding DNA: TGTGCCAGCAGTGAAGGGTACCGAGACAATGAGCAGTTCTTC. This sequence encodes CASSEGYRDNEQFF.

This chain connects TRBV27 to TRBJ2-7; the D gene is possibly TRBD1 (5 bases). Trimming took 6 bases from V and 1 from J, leaving 10 bases between them. CDR3 size: 13 residues. Germline V CDR1 and CDR2: MNHEY, SMNVEV (reference sequence). The CDR3 DNA follows: TGTGCCAGCAGCCCGGACACTTCCTACGAGCAGTACTTC. The encoded protein is CASSPDTSYEQYF.

V gene TRBV2 combines with J gene TRBJ2-7; 9 bases fit TRBD1. There are 13 residues in the CDR3. V trimming: 6 bases; J trimming: 3 bases; junction bases outside the gene matches: 3. Germline V gene data show CDR1 as SNHLY and CDR2 as FYNNEI. The CDR3 loop reads CASRQGAFYEQYF. DNA for the CDR3: TGTGCCAGCAGACAGGGGGCATTCTACGAGCAGTACTTC. Filled out from reference TRBV2 and TRBJ2-7, the complete variable domain reads EPEVTQTPSHQVTQMGQEVILRCVPISNHLYFYWYRQILGQKVEFLVSFYNNEISEKSEIFDDQFSVERPDGSNFTLKIRSTKLEDSAMYFCASRQGAFYEQYFGPGTRLTVT.

The rearrangement links TRBV5-4 to TRBJ2-5; D is unresolved. This CDR3 spans 14 amino acids. V shed 0 bases and J shed 4 bases, with 10 bases lying between them. Germline V gives CDR1 SGHNT, CDR2 YYREEE (reference sequence). This CDR3 reads CASSLDPIGETQYF. CDR3 DNA: TGTGCCAGCAGCTTGGACCCGATCGGAGAGACCCAGTACTTC.